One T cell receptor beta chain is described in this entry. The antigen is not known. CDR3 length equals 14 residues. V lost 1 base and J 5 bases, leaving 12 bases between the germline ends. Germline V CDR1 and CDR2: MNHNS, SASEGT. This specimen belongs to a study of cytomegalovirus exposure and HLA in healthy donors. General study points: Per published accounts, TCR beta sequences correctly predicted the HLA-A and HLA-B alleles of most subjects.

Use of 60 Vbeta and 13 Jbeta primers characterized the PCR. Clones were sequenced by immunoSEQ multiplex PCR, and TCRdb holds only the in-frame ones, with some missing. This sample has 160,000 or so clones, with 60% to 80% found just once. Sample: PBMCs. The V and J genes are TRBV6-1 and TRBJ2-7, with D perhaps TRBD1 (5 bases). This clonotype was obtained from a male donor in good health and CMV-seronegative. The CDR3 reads CASSEGAGKDEQYF. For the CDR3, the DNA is TGTGCCAGCAGTGAAGGGGCAGGGAAGGACGAGCAGTACTTC.